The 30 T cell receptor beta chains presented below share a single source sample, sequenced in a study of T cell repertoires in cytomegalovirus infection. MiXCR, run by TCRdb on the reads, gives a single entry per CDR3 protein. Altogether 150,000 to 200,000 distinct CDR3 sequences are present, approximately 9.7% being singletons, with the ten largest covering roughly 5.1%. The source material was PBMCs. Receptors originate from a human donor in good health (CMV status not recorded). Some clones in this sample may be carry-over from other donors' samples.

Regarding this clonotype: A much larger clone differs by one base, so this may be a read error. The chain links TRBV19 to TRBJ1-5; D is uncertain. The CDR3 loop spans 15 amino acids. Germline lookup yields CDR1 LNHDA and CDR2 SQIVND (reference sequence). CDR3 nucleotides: TGTGCCAGTATCGGCAGTTTACCAAGCAAACAGCCCCAGCATTTT. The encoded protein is CASIGSLPSKQPQHF.

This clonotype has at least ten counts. The CDR3: CASSLSLGENQPQHF. CDR3 coding DNA: TGTGCCAGCAGTTTATCTTTAGGGGAAAATCAGCCCCAGCATTTT. The chain is built from TRBV28 and TRBJ1-5, with a possible D match to TRBD1 (5 bases). Per germline, CDR1 MDHEN and CDR2 SYDVKM. The CDR3 covers 15 residues. V lost 1 base and J 4 bases, leaving 11 bases between the germline ends.

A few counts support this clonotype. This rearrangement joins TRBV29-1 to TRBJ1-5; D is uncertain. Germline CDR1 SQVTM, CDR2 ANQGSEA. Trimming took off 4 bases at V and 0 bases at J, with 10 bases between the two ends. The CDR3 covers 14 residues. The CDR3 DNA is TGCAGCGTTGTAGGAGTCGATAGCAATCAGCCCCAGCATTTT. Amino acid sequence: CSVVGVDSNQPQHF.

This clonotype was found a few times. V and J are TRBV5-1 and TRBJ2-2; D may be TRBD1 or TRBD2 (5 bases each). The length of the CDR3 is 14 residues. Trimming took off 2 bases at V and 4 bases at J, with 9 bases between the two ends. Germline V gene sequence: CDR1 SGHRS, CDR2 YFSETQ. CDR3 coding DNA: TGCGCCAGCAGCTTCCGGGACCGCACCGGGGAGCTGTTTTTT. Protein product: CASSFRDRTGELFF.

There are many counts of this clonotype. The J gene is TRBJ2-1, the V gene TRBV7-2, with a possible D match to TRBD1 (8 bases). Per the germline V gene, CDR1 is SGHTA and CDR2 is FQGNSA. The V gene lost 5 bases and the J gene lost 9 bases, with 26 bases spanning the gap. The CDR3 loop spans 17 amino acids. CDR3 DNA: TGTGCCAGCAGCCCAGGGGGCGGGAGTTTCACCTTCGGTGAGCAGTTCTTC. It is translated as CASSPGGGSFTFGEQFF. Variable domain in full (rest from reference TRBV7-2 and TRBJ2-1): GAGVSQSPSNKVTEKGKDVELRCDPISGHTALYWYRQSLGQGLEFLIYFQGNSAPDKSGLPSDRFSAERTGGSVSTLTIQRTQQEDSAVYLCASSPGGGSFTFGEQFFGPGTRLTVL.

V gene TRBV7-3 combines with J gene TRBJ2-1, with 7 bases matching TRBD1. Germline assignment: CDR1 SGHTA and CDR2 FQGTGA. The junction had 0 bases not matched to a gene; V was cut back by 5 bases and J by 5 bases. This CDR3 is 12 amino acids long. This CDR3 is CASSRGHNEQFF. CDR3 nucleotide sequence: TGTGCCAGCAGCAGGGGGCACAATGAGCAGTTCTTC.

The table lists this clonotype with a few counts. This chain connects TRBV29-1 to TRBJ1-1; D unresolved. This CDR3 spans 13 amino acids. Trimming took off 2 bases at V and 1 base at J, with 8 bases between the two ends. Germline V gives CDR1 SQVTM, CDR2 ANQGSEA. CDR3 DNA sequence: TGCAGCGTTGAAAAAGCTACGAACACTGAAGCTTTCTTT. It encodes CSVEKATNTEAFF.

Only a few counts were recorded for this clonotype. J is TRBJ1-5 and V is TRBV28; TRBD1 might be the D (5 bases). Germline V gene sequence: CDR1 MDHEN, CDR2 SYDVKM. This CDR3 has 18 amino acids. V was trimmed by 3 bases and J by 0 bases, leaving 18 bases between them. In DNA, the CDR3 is TGTGCCAGCAGTTTCTTAACCGGGACCGCTGTTAGCAATCAGCCCCAGCATTTT. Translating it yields CASSFLTGTAVSNQPQHF.

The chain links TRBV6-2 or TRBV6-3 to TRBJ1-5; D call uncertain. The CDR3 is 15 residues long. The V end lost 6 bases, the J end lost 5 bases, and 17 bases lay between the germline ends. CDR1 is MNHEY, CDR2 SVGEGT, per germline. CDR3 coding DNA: TGTGCCAGCAGCAATACGTTTGGTCGGGATCAGCCCCAGCATTTT. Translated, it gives CASSNTFGRDQPQHF.

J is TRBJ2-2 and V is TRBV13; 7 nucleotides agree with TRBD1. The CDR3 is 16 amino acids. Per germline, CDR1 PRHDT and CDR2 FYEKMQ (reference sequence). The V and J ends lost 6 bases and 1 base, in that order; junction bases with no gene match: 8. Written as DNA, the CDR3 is TGTGCCAGCAGACCAACAGGGGCCAGGAACACCGGGGAGCTGTTTTTT. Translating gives CASRPTGARNTGELFF. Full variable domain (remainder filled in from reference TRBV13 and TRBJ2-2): AAGVIQSPRHLIKEKRETATLKCYPIPRHDTVYWYQQGPGQDPQFLISFYEKMQSDKGSIPDRFSAQQFSDYHSELNMSSLELGDSALYFCASRPTGARNTGELFFGEGSRLTVL.

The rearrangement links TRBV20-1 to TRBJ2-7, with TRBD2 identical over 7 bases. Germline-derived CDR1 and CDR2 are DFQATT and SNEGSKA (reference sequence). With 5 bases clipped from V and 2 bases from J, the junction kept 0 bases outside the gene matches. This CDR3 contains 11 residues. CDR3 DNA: TGCAGTGCTGCGGGAGCCTACGAGCAGTACTTC. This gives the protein CSAAGAYEQYF.

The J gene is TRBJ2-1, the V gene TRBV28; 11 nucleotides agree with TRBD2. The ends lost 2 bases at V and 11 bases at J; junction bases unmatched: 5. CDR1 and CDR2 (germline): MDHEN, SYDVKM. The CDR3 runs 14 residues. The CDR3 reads CASSLEGTSGKQFF. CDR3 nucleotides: TGTGCCAGCAGTTTAGAGGGGACTAGCGGAAAGCAGTTCTTC.

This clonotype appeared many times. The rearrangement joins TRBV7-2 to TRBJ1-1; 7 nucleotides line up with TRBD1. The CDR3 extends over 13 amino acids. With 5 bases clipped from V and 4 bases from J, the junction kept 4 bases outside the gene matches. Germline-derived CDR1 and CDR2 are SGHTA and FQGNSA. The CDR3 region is CASSTRGATEAFF. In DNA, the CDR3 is TGTGCCAGCAGCACCAGGGGGGCCACTGAAGCTTTCTTT. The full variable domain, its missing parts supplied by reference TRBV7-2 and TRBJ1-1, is GAGVSQSPSNKVTEKGKDVELRCDPISGHTALYWYRQSLGQGLEFLIYFQGNSAPDKSGLPSDRFSAERTGGSVSTLTIQRTQQEDSAVYLCASSTRGATEAFFGQGTRLTVV.

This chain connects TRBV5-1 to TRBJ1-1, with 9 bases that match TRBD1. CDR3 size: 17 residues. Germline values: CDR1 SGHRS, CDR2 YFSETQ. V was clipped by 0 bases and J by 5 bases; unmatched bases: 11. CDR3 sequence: CASSLAGTGWAETEAFF. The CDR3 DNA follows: TGCGCCAGCAGCTTGGCCGGGACAGGGTGGGCCGAGACTGAAGCTTTCTTT.

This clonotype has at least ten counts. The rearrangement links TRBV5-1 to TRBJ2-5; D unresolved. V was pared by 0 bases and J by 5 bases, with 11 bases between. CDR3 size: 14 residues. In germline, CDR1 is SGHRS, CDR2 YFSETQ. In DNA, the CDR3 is TGCGCCAGCAGCTTGGCCTCCGTGGCGGAGACCCAGTACTTC. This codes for CASSLASVAETQYF.

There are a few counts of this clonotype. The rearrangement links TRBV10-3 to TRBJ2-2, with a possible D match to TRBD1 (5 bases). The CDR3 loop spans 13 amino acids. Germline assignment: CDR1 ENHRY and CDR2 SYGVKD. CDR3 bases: TGTGCTTCCAGGGCCGAACCCACCGGGGAGCTGTTTTTT. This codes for CASRAEPTGELFF.

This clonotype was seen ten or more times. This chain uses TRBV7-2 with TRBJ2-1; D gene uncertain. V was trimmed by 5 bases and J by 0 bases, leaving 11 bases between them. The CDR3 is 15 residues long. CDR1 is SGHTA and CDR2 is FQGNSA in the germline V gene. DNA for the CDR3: TGTGCCAGCAGCCCTAGGACGGGCTCCTACAATGAGCAGTTCTTC. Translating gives CASSPRTGSYNEQFF.

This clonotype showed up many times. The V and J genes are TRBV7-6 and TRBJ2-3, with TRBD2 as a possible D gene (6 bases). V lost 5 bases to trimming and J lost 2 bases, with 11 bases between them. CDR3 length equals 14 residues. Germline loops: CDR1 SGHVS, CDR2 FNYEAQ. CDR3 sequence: CASSLGLITDTQYF. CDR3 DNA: TGTGCCAGCAGCCTGGGACTTATCACAGATACGCAGTATTTT.

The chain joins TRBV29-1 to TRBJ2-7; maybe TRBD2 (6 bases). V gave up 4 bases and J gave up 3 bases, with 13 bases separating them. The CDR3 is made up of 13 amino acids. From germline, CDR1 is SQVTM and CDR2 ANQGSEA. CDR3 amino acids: CSVGRGNNYEQYF. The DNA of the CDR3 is TGCAGCGTTGGGAGGGGCAATAACTACGAGCAGTACTTC.

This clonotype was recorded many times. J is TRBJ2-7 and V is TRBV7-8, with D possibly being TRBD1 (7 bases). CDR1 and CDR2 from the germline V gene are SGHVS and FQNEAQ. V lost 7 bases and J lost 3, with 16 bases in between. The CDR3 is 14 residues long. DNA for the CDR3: TGTGCCAGCACTCAGGGGGGCAGTTACTACGAGCAGTACTTC. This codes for CASTQGGSYYEQYF.

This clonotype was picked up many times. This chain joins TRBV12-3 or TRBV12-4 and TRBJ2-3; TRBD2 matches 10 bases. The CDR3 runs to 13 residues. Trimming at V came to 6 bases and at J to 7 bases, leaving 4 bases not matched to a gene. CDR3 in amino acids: CASRLAGFHTQYF. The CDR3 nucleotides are TGTGCCAGCAGACTAGCGGGGTTCCATACGCAGTATTTT.

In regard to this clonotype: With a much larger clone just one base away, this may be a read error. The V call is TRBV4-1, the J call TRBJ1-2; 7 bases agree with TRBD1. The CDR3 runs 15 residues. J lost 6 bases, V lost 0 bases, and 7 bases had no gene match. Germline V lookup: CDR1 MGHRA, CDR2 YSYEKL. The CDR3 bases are TGCGCCAGCAGCCAAGATGTCAGGGGGATCGATGGCTACACCTTC. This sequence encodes CASSQDVRGIDGYTF.

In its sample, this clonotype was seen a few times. CDR3 in DNA: TGTGCCAGCAGCCAAGATCTCCCCCCCCCCGGCCGCTACGAGCAGTACTTC. Protein sequence: CASSQDLPPPGRYEQYF. The rearrangement joins TRBV3-1 to TRBJ2-7; D gene ambiguous. V lost 0 bases, J lost 3 bases, and 18 bases lay in between. In germline, CDR1 is LGHDT, CDR2 YNNKEL (reference sequence). This CDR3 comprises 17 residues.

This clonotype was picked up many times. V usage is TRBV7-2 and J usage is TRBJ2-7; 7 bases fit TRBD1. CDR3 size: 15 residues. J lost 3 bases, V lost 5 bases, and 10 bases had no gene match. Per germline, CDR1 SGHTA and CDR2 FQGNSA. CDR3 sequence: CASSVYRGRGYEQYF. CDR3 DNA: TGTGCCAGCAGCGTTTACAGGGGCCGGGGCTACGAGCAGTACTTC. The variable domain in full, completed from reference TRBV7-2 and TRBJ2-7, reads GAGVSQSPSNKVTEKGKDVELRCDPISGHTALYWYRQSLGQGLEFLIYFQGNSAPDKSGLPSDRFSAERTGGSVSTLTIQRTQQEDSAVYLCASSVYRGRGYEQYFGPGTRLTVT.

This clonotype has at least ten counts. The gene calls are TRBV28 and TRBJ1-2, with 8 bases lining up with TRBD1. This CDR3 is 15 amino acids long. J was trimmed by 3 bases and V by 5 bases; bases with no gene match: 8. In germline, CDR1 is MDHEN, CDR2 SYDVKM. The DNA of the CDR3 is TGTGCCAGCAGTCCCCGGACAGGGAGGCACTATGGCTACACCTTC. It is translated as CASSPRTGRHYGYTF.

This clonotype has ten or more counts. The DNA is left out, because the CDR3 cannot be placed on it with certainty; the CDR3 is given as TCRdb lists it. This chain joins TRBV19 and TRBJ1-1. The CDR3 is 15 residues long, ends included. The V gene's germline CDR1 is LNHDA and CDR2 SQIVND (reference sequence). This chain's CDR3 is CASSILAGMNTEAFF.

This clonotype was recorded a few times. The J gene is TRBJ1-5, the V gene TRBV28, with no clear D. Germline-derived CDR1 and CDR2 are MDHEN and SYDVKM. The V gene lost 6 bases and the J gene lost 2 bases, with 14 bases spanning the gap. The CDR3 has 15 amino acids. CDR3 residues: CASRTQRLGNQPQHF. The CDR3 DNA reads TGTGCCAGCAGGACACAGAGGTTGGGCAATCAGCCCCAGCATTTT.

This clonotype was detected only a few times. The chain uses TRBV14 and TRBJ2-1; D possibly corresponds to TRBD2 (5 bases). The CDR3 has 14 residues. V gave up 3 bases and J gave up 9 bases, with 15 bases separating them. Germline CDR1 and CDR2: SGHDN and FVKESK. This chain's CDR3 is CASSQVPGFGEQFF. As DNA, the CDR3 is TGTGCCAGCAGCCAGGTCCCGGGGTTTGGTGAGCAGTTCTTC.

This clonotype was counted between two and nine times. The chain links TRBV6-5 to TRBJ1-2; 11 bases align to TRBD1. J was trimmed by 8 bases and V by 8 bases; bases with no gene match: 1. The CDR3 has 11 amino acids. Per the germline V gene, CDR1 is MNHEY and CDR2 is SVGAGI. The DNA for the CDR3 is TGTGCCAGCCGGACAGGGGGCGGCTACACCTTC. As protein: CASRTGGGYTF.

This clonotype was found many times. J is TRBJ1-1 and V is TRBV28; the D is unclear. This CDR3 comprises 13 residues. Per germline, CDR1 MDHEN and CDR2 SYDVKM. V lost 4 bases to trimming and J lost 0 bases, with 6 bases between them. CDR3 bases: TGTGCCAGCAGTTCCTCCATGAACACTGAAGCTTTCTTT. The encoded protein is CASSSSMNTEAFF. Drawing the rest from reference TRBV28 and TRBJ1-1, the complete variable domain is DVKVTQSSRYLVKRTGEKVFLECVQDMDHENMFWYRQDPGLGLRLIYFSYDVKMKEKGDIPEGYSVSREKKERFSLILESASTNQTSMYLCASSSSMNTEAFFGQGTRLTVV.